What follows are 18 T cell receptor beta chains derived from one specimen sequenced in a study of CD8 T cells in ankylosing spondylitis. MiXCR was run by TCRdb on the 5' RACE reads, yielding one entry per CDR3 protein. This table holds fewer than 650,000 distinct CDR3 sequences, roughly an eighth found once. For these TCRs, the target antigens are not known. Findings of the study overall: For ankylosing spondylitis blood, a TCR beta motif of roughly 8 highly homologous variants appeared characteristic.

Sample: blood, either unsorted or a sorted T cell fraction (not recorded which). These receptors all come from a male donor with ankylosing spondylitis.

The chain links TRBV5-1 to TRBJ2-3, with 11 bases that match TRBD2. This CDR3 is 15 amino acids long. CDR1 and CDR2 (germline): SGHRS, YFSETQ. With 2 bases clipped from V and 1 base from J, the junction kept 0 bases outside the gene matches. The chain's CDR3 is CASSFSGRGTDTQYF. CDR3 coding DNA: TGCGCCAGCAGCTTTAGCGGGAGGGGCACAGATACGCAGTATTTT.

The chain has TRBV9 and TRBJ2-1; D unresolved. CDR1 is SGDLS, CDR2 YYNGEE, per germline. The CDR3 spans 14 residues. Trimming took off 0 bases at V and 2 bases at J, with 6 bases between the two ends. The CDR3, as DNA: TGTGCCAGCAGCGTAGCCAGAACCTACAATGAGCAGTTCTTC. Translating gives CASSVARTYNEQFF.

This clonotype was seen a few times. The chain employs TRBV6-5 and TRBJ2-5; D is uncertain. Deletions cut 2 bases from V and 0 bases from J, with 4 bases between. Germline values: CDR1 MNHEY, CDR2 SVGAGI. CDR3 length: 13 residues. CDR3 amino acids: CASSYRYQETQYF. DNA for the CDR3: TGTGCCAGCAGTTACCGGTACCAAGAGACCCAGTACTTC.

This clonotype was found a few times. The chain employs TRBV21-1 and TRBJ2-5; the table's D call TRBD2 went unverified against the DNA. TRBV21-1 is termed a pseudogene. The CDR3 consists of 16 residues. CDR3 residues: CASSLYKREEGETQYF. The CDR3 DNA follows: TGTGCCAGCAGTCTCTATAAGCGGGAGGAGGGGGAGACCCAGTACTTC.

This clonotype was counted between two and nine times. This chain joins TRBV19 and TRBJ1-1; D call uncertain. With 7 bases removed from V and 0 bases from J, the gap between germline ends came to 12 bases. CDR1 is LNHDA, CDR2 SQIVND, per germline (reference sequence). The CDR3 consists of 14 residues. CDR3 in DNA: TGTGCCAGTAAACCCCGAGCCATGAACACTGAAGCTTTCTTT. Amino acids: CASKPRAMNTEAFF.

The table lists this clonotype with many counts. The chain carries TRBV28 and TRBJ1-1; 9 bases are a match to TRBD1. Germline V lookup: CDR1 MDHEN, CDR2 SYDVKM. V was clipped by 5 bases and J by 7 bases; unmatched bases: 11. The CDR3 has 15 amino acids. The DNA of the CDR3 is TGTGCCAGCAGTCCCACGTCTGACAGGGGGATTGAAGCTTTCTTT. Its protein product is CASSPTSDRGIEAFF.

The sample holds a few counts of this clonotype. The chain has TRBV3-1 and TRBJ2-1; 7 positions match TRBD2. CDR3 length: 17 residues. Germline V gene data show CDR1 as LGHDT and CDR2 as YNNKEL (reference sequence). V shed 0 bases, J shed 6 bases, and the junction held 11 bases outside the gene matches. CDR3 sequence reads: CASSQDLGRESPNEQFF. In nucleotides, the CDR3 is TGTGCCAGCAGCCAAGATCTTGGGCGGGAGTCTCCCAATGAGCAGTTCTTC.

This chain joins TRBV18 and TRBJ1-5; TRBD1 agrees at 10 bases. The CDR3 loop spans 12 amino acids. After removal of 4 bases from V and 15 bases from J, the junction contained 6 bases not matched to a gene. CDR1 and CDR2 from the germline V gene are KGHSH and LQKENI. The CDR3 nucleotides read TGTGCCAGCTCACACGGACAGGGGGTGGCGCATTTT. Translating it yields CASSHGQGVAHF.

The J gene is TRBJ1-1, the V gene TRBV10-3; 9 nucleotides match TRBD1. Germline V gene lookup returns CDR1 ENHRY and CDR2 SYGVKD. The CDR3 is 13 amino acids. After removal of 5 bases from V and 6 bases from J, the junction contained 4 bases not matched to a gene. The CDR3 coding sequence is TGTGCCATCAGTTCGGACAGGGGAGCTGAAGCTTTCTTT. Its protein product is CAISSDRGAEAFF.

This rearrangement joins TRBV24-1 to TRBJ1-5; unclear D gene. The V gene's germline CDR1 is KGHDR and CDR2 SFDVKD. The CDR3 consists of 12 residues. Between the trimmed V and J ends, which lost 2 bases and 9 bases, there was a span of 7 bases. CDR3 protein: CATSDSSRPQHF. In DNA form, the CDR3 reads TGTGCCACCAGTGATTCAAGTCGGCCCCAGCATTTT.

This clonotype was observed at least ten times. The chain carries TRBV29-1 and TRBJ2-7; D remains ambiguous. V dropped 6 bases and J dropped 0 bases, with 21 bases sitting between them. The germline CDR1 and CDR2 sequences are SQVTM and ANQGSEA. This CDR3 region has 16 residues. The CDR3 DNA follows: TGCAGCGTCAGACTGGGTCGGGCGGAAAGCTCCTACGAGCAGTACTTC. It yields the protein CSVRLGRAESSYEQYF.

The CDR3 region is CASSARTGGSNQPQHF. CDR3 DNA: TGTGCCAGCAGCGCCCGGACAGGGGGAAGCAATCAGCCCCAGCATTTT. The rearrangement joins TRBV21-1 to TRBJ1-5; the D call TRBD1 from the table was never checked on the DNA. TRBV21-1 is termed a pseudogene. This CDR3 contains 16 residues.

The chain is built from TRBV18 and TRBJ1-1; D might be TRBD1 (6 bases). The CDR3 sequence is 14 residues long. Looked up from germline, CDR1 is KGHSH and CDR2 is LQKENI. V was shortened by 5 bases and J by 7 bases, with 17 bases between the two germline ends. CDR3 coding DNA: TGTGCCAGCTCATTGGGGGCTAGGGACGGTGAAGCTTTCTTT. This encodes CASSLGARDGEAFF.

This chain connects TRBV7-6 to TRBJ2-1, with TRBD2 identical over 13 bases. V lost 4 bases, J lost 15 bases, and 18 bases stayed unmatched. CDR1 SGHVS and CDR2 FNYEAQ come from the germline V gene. The CDR3 runs to 17 residues. CDR3 region: CASSSSEHWTSGSNLFF. The CDR3 DNA follows: TGTGCCAGCAGCTCGAGCGAACACTGGACTAGCGGGAGTAACCTGTTCTTC.

This clonotype occurred a few times. The V and J genes are TRBV24-1 and TRBJ2-7, with D perhaps given as TRBD1 or TRBD2 (5 bases each). This CDR3 contains 16 residues. Germline V lookup: CDR1 KGHDR, CDR2 SFDVKD. The V end lost 4 bases, the J end lost 6 bases, and 21 bases lay between the germline ends. The CDR3 sequence is CATSESGTGPLREQYF. The CDR3 nucleotides read TGTGCCACCAGTGAGTCCGGGACGGGCCCACTACGCGAGCAGTACTTC.

CDR3 sequence: CASSVGLAGTDTQYF. The CDR3 coding sequence is TGTGCCAGCAGCGTAGGACTAGCGGGCACAGATACGCAGTATTTT. The chain employs TRBV9 and TRBJ2-3, with 9 positions matching TRBD2. Trimming removed 0 bases from V and 1 base from J; junction bases left unmatched: 0. Germline CDR1 is SGDLS and CDR2 is YYNGEE. The CDR3 runs 15 residues.

A few counts support this clonotype. J is TRBJ2-1 and V is TRBV7-2; D is undetermined. The CDR3 totals 15 residues. V shed 1 base and J shed 0 bases, with 7 bases lying between them. Germline V gene lookup returns CDR1 SGHTA and CDR2 FQGNSA. Here the CDR3 reads CASSLGFASYNEQFF. The CDR3 DNA is TGTGCCAGCAGCTTAGGGTTCGCCTCCTACAATGAGCAGTTCTTC.

This clonotype has only a few counts. The genes are TRBV20-1 and TRBJ1-3; D call uncertain. V gave up 5 bases and J gave up 3 bases, with 14 bases separating them. The CDR3 is 14 amino acids. Germline-derived CDR1 and CDR2 are DFQATT and SNEGSKA (reference sequence). The CDR3 DNA is TGCAGTGCTGCACGAGGTTACGGTGGAAACACCATATATTTT. It codes for CSAARGYGGNTIYF.